This T cell receptor (beta chain) was captured in a study of CD8 T cells in ankylosing spondylitis (dated by TCRdb to the late 2010s). About the full investigation: T cell receptor beta repertoires were profiled in healthy donors and ankylosing spondylitis patients so that disease-linked TCR variants could be found. The full study cohort comprised about 24 ankylosing spondylitis patients and approximately 100 healthy donors. Peripheral blood samples were taken, and synovial fluid was additionally collected from ankylosing spondylitis patients.

The research as a whole found: The disease-linked clones showed a CD8+ phenotype and occurred at relatively low frequencies in peripheral blood. A TCR beta motif made up of 7 to 9 highly homologous amino acid variants appeared to be characteristic of blood from ankylosing spondylitis patients. Some TCR beta motif variants had previously been reported in synovial fluid and blood of reactive arthritis patients, which suggested common disease-initiation mechanisms. The disease-linked clones were reported as significantly enriched in matched synovial fluid samples from ankylosing spondylitis patients.

From V the trimming removes 4 bases and from J it removes 4 bases, while the gene matches leave 8 bases of the junction unaccounted for. The germline V gene gives CDR1 as SGDLS and CDR2 as YYNGEE. Including the terminal cysteine and phenylalanine, the CDR3 comprises 16 residues. Here the CDR3 DNA is all that survives: 48 bases in frame from base 1. Sequenced on an Illumina HiSeq 2500. TCR beta libraries were prepared by quantitative 5'-RACE with molecular barcodes. In the original analysis: A new computational method, built on a probabilistic model of VDJ rearrangement, was used to identify disease-linked TCR variants. TCRdb trimmed public reads at Q25 via fastp, called clones via MiXCR and kept in-frame beta chains. One record per CDR3 amino acid sequence lists the most common genes and DNA. The V and J calls, along with clone size, are taken from TCRdb and not from the paper's own processing. The sample records some 85,000 distinct CDR3 sequences, about 8.1% of which are singletons. Over 25% of the sample goes to the ten largest clones.

This clonotype has more than one count but fewer than ten. The specificity of this receptor is unknown. The sample holds no much larger clone one base away, and base qualities are not on file. This chain joins TRBV9 to TRBJ2-2, with 9 middle bases fitting TRBD1. Material: blood, either unsorted or a sorted T cell fraction (not recorded which). This clonotype was sampled from a male donor with ankylosing spondylitis. The CDR3 protein sequence reads: CASSPPGTGFTGELFF. At the DNA level, the sequence is TGTGCCAGCAGCCCCCCCGGGACAGGGTTCACCGGGGAGCTGTTTTTT. Supplemented by the reference TRBV9 and TRBJ2-2 proteins around the CDR3, the complete variable domain is DSGVTQTPKHLITATGQRVTLRCSPRSGDLSVYWYQQSLDQGLQFLIQYYNGEERAKGNILERFSAQQFPDLHSELNLSSLELGDSALYFCASSPPGTGFTGELFFGEGSRLTVL.